This record concerns one TCR beta chain sequence. This record comes from a study of blood T cell repertoires in COVID-19. The CDR3 runs 14 residues. Germline CDR1 and CDR2: LNHDA and SQIVND (reference sequence). V trimming: 9 bases; J trimming: 3 bases; junction bases outside the gene matches: 7. Study processing details: Reference gene primers were amplified, and this amplification served to estimate nucleated cell counts. Clones were sequenced by immunoSEQ multiplex PCR, and TCRdb holds only the in-frame ones, with some missing. That table supplies the V and J calls and clone size; D and trimming were determined from the DNA. The profile shows over 200,000 clones, approximately 90% of them singletons.

This TCR was sampled from a man younger than 45 with COVID-19, enrolled during active disease. The chain employs TRBV19 and TRBJ1-5, with 8 bases that match TRBD1. Specimen: peripheral blood. This CDR3 is CASDGDRINQPQHF. The CDR3 DNA follows: TGTGCCAGCGACGGGGACAGGATCAATCAGCCCCAGCATTTT.